Listed below are T cell receptor beta chains from one sample, sequenced in a study of blood T cell repertoires in COVID-19. The data were produced by immunoSEQ multiplex PCR, yet TCRdb's version contains in-frame clones alone and is incomplete. The table records 80,000 to 100,000 clones, about 90% of them present only once. The sequenced sample was peripheral blood. Source of these receptors: a human donor with active COVID-19. The donor label of this sample is uncertain. The CDR3 runs from the conserved cysteine through the conserved F or W. Fields, in order: D gene, J gene, clone size, V gene, CDR3 protein, CDR3 DNA. D genes are given only for firm matches. Size is stated for part of the rows, as once, few or many counts, or as a class when the clone is expanded.

d_call: NA
j_call: TRBJ2-3
clone_size: NA
v_call: TRBV4-1
cdr3_aa: CASMERGTDTQYF
cdr3_nt: TGCGCCAGCATGGAGCGAGGAACAGATACGCAGTATTTT

d_call: TRBD2
j_call: TRBJ2-7
clone_size: NA
v_call: TRBV7-8
cdr3_aa: CASSFTGGTYEQYF
cdr3_nt: TGTGCCAGCAGCTTTACGGGGGGTACCTACGAGCAGTACTTC

d_call: TRBD1
j_call: TRBJ1-2
clone_size: NA
v_call: TRBV27
cdr3_aa: CASSPGQGSLYGYTF
cdr3_nt: TGTGCCAGCAGTCCCGGACAGGGGTCCTTATATGGCTACACCTTC

d_call: TRBD1
j_call: TRBJ2-5
clone_size: NA
v_call: TRBV11-1
cdr3_aa: CASSRGGRGQETQYF
cdr3_nt: TGTGCCAGCAGCAGAGGGGGCAGGGGACAAGAGACCCAGTACTTC

d_call: NA
j_call: TRBJ2-7
clone_size: NA
v_call: TRBV3-1/TRBV3-2
cdr3_aa: CASSRRDSLEQYF
cdr3_nt: TGTGCCAGCAGCCGACGGGACTCCCTCGAGCAGTACTTC

d_call: TRBD1
j_call: TRBJ2-7
clone_size: NA
v_call: TRBV5-4
cdr3_aa: CASSRDSRTYEQYF
cdr3_nt: TGTGCCAGCAGCCGGGACAGTAGGACCTACGAGCAGTACTTC

d_call: TRBD1
j_call: TRBJ2-5
clone_size: NA
v_call: TRBV29-1
cdr3_aa: CSVLPGDRERETQYF
cdr3_nt: TGCAGCGTGTTACCCGGGGACAGGGAGCGGGAGACCCAGTACTTC

d_call: NA
j_call: TRBJ2-3
clone_size: NA
v_call: TRBV7-2
cdr3_aa: CASLPWQFTDTQYF
cdr3_nt: TGTGCCAGCCTGCCCTGGCAGTTCACAGATACGCAGTATTTT

d_call: TRBD1
j_call: TRBJ1-2
clone_size: NA
v_call: TRBV5-4
cdr3_aa: CASSLGQGEYYGYTF
cdr3_nt: TGTGCCAGCAGCTTGGGACAGGGGGAATACTATGGCTACACCTTC

d_call: TRBD2
j_call: TRBJ2-3
clone_size: NA
v_call: TRBV5-5
cdr3_aa: CASSRTSGRSVDTQYF
cdr3_nt: TGTGCCAGCAGCCGGACTAGCGGGAGGTCAGTAGATACGCAGTATTTT

d_call: NA
j_call: TRBJ2-7
clone_size: NA
v_call: TRBV1
cdr3_aa: CTSSREERGNSYEQYF
cdr3_nt: TGCACCAGCAGCCGAGAGGAGCGGGGGAACTCCTACGAGCAGTACTTC

d_call: NA
j_call: TRBJ2-1
clone_size: NA
v_call: TRBV5-4
cdr3_aa: CASSIAGNGDEQFF
cdr3_nt: TGTGCCAGCAGCATCGCCGGGAATGGGGATGAGCAGTTCTTC

d_call: TRBD2
j_call: TRBJ2-7
clone_size: NA
v_call: TRBV5-4
cdr3_aa: CASRSSGGSYEQYF
cdr3_nt: TGTGCCAGCAGGTCTAGCGGGGGTTCCTACGAGCAGTACTTC

d_call: TRBD1
j_call: TRBJ1-1
clone_size: NA
v_call: TRBV28
cdr3_aa: CASSLSGQGVITEAFF
cdr3_nt: TGTGCCAGCAGTTTGTCGGGACAGGGGGTTATCACTGAAGCTTTCTTT

d_call: NA
j_call: TRBJ2-3
clone_size: NA
v_call: TRBV5-6
cdr3_aa: CASSLIQSPGPQYF
cdr3_nt: TGTGCCAGCAGCTTGATCCAGTCACCAGGTCCGCAGTATTTT

d_call: NA
j_call: TRBJ1-1
clone_size: NA
v_call: TRBV6-2/TRBV6-3
cdr3_aa: CASSYGGYTEAFF
cdr3_nt: TGTGCCAGCAGTTATGGGGGGTACACTGAAGCTTTCTTT

d_call: NA
j_call: TRBJ1-5
clone_size: once
v_call: TRBV21-1
cdr3_aa: CASSKALLRSKPFNQPQHF
cdr3_nt: TGTGCCAGCAGCAAAGCGCTTTTGAGGAGCAAACCCTTTAATCAGCCCCAGCATTTT

d_call: NA
j_call: TRBJ1-6
clone_size: NA
v_call: TRBV14
cdr3_aa: CASSQRGGLGSPLHF
cdr3_nt: TGTGCCAGCAGCCAGAGGGGGGGGCTCGGCTCACCCCTCCACTTT

d_call: TRBD1
j_call: TRBJ1-6
clone_size: NA
v_call: TRBV9
cdr3_aa: CASSVGDSKSPLHF
cdr3_nt: TGTGCCAGCAGCGTAGGGGACAGTAAATCACCCCTCCACTTT

d_call: NA
j_call: TRBJ2-3
clone_size: NA
v_call: TRBV7-9
cdr3_aa: CASSGSGGGTDTQYF
cdr3_nt: TGTGCCAGCAGCGGAAGTGGCGGGGGCACAGATACGCAGTATTTT